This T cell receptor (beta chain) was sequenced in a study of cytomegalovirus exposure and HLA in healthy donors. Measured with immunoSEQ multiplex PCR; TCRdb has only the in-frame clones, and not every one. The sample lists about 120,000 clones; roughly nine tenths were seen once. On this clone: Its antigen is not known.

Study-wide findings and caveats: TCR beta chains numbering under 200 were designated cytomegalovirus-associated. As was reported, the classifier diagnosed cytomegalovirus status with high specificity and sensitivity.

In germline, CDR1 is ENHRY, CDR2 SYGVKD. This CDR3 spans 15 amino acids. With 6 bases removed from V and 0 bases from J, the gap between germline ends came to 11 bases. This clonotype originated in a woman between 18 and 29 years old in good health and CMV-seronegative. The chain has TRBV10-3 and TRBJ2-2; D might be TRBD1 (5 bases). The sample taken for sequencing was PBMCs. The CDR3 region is CAIRPGHTNTGELFF. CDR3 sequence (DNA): TGTGCCATCAGGCCCGGACATACGAACACCGGGGAGCTGTTTTTT.